This entry describes one T cell receptor (beta chain). No cognate antigen has been identified for it. The input lacks base qualities; no much larger clone sits a single base away. CDR1 and CDR2 are drawn from the germline V gene (reference sequence): SGHNT, YYREEE. Trimming takes 0 bases from V and 0 bases from J, and the germline ends sit 6 bases apart. From cysteine to phenylalanine, the CDR3 is 14 amino acids long. Just the 42-base CDR3 DNA is kept, in frame starting at base 1. These data originate in a study of T cell repertoires in cytomegalovirus infection (dated by TCRdb to between 2017 and 2020). Background for the entire study: Alongside well-studied HLA-B-restricted epitopes, the peptide stimulations were aimed at recently identified HLA-C-restricted CMV epitopes, whose presentation resists viral immunomodulation. Because public TCR beta signatures pointed to carriage of CMV infection together with the matching HLA type, the HLA type of each donor mattered for the analysis. Overall study results and their limits: Carriers of CMV infection plus the relevant HLA type were discriminated by the cumulative frequency of public TCR beta family members in the study cohort and in an independent roughly 400-donor cohort. The ex vivo response was dominated by HLA-C-restricted CMV-specific TCR beta clonotypes, which also provided the single most frequent clonotype in two of eight donors.

The sample's treatment or condition label, decoded: in vitro stimulation with specific CMV peptide epitopes to enrich CMV-specific T cells. The instrument given in TCRdb is Illumina HiSeq 1500. TCRdb redid the processing of the public reads, applying fastp at Q25 and MiXCR, and retained in-frame beta chains. Every CDR3 protein is listed once, alongside the most common genes and DNA of its rows. This sample gives about 110,000 distinct CDR3 sequences in total; 35% to 50% of them show up just once. The biggest ten clones account for just under 75% of the sample. The rearranged segments are TRBV5-4 and TRBJ2-5; the D gene lacks a confident call. The sample was CD8+ T cells from cultured PBMCs, taken from culture after CMV antigen stimulation. This sequence originates from a human donor in good health (CMV status not recorded). Some clones in this sample may be carry-over from other donors' samples. This receptor carries the CDR3 CASSLDRNQETQYF. Read as DNA, the sequence is TGTGCCAGCAGCTTGGACAGAAACCAAGAGACCCAGTACTTC.